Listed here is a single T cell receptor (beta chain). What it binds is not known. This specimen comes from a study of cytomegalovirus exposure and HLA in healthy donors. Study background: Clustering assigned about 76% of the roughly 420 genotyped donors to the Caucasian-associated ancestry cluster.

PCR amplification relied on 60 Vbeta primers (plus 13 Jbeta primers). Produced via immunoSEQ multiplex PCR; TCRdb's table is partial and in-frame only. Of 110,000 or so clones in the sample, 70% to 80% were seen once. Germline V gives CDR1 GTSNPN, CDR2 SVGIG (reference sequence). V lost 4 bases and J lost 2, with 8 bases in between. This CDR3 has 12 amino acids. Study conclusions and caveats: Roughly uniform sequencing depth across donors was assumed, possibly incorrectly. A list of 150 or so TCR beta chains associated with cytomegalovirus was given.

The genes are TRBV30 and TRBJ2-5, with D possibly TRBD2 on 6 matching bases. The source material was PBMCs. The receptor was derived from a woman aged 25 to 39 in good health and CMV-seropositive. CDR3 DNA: TGTGCCTGGACCAGCGGGCAAGAGACCCAGTACTTC. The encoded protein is CAWTSGQETQYF.